This TCR beta chain was documented in a study of blood T cell repertoires in COVID-19. In the study overall: Samples representing acute and convalescent COVID-19 were sourced from the United States, Italy and Spain. PBMCs, B-cell-depleted T cells, or T cells provided the cDNA or gDNA that made up the material.

Original analysis: By means of reference gene primer amplification, nucleated cell counts were estimated. The table came from immunoSEQ multiplex PCR; TCRdb's copy has only in-frame clones and leaves some out. V and J calls plus clone size are reproduced from that table; the DNA served to infer D and trimming. The data hold 200,000 to 250,000 clones, with around 80% observed a single time. Unmatched junction bases numbered 10, after V lost 2 bases and J lost 8 bases. CDR1 SGHRS and CDR2 YFSETQ come from the germline V gene. The CDR3 is 15 amino acids. The sequenced sample consisted of peripheral blood. This TCR derives from a human donor in a cohort sampled during active COVID-19. The chain joins TRBV5-1 to TRBJ2-1, with 7 bases lining up with TRBD2. The CDR3 spells CASSLRTGGVDEQFF. Written as DNA, the CDR3 is TGCGCCAGCAGCTTACGGACTGGGGGGGTCGATGAGCAGTTCTTC.